What follows are 19 T cell receptor beta chains derived from one specimen sequenced in a study of OX40 agonist ivuxolimab in advanced cancers. This table comes from immunoSEQ multiplex PCR, and its TCRdb copy is limited to in-frame clones, with some not included. The sample consists of roughly 63,000 clones, around 91% of them appearing once. This specimen was CD4+ or CD8+ T cells sorted from blood, taken in a trial of the OX40 agonist ivuxolimab. These receptors all come from an adult with an advanced solid tumor such as melanoma, head and neck, liver or kidney cancer.

V usage is TRBV10-3 and J usage is TRBJ1-5; D unclear. The CDR3 runs 15 residues. The V end lost 0 bases, the J end lost 3 bases, and 9 bases lay between the germline ends. Germline V CDR1 and CDR2: ENHRY, SYGVKD. The CDR3: CAISESLADNQPQHF. As DNA, the CDR3 is TGTGCCATCAGTGAGTCGTTGGCGGACAATCAGCCCCAGCATTTT.

The DNA for the CDR3 is TGTGCCAGCAGCGTAAGACAGGGGGTACGCAATGAGCAGTTCTTC. It translates to CASSVRQGVRNEQFF. The rearrangement uses TRBV28 and TRBJ2-1; 9 nucleotides align to TRBD1. This CDR3 region has 15 residues. Trimming at V came to 6 bases and at J to 6 bases, leaving 9 bases not matched to a gene. Per the germline V gene, CDR1 is MDHEN and CDR2 is SYDVKM.

In nucleotides, the CDR3 is TGTGCCAGCAGTTTATATAGCCCGTTTGGGGCAGGGAAGAACTATGGCTACACCTTC. Its protein product is CASSLYSPFGAGKNYGYTF. This sequence joins TRBV28 and TRBJ1-2, with a possible D match to TRBD1 (5 bases). V was cut by 1 base and J by 2 bases, with 23 bases left in between. The CDR3 consists of 19 residues. CDR1 is MDHEN, CDR2 SYDVKM, per germline.

The chain is built from TRBV6-6 and TRBJ2-1, with D possibly matching TRBD2 (5 bases). Trimming shortened V by 10 bases and J by 0 bases, and 19 bases separated the two germline ends. Germline-derived CDR1 and CDR2 are MNHNY and SVGAGI (reference sequence). The length of the CDR3 is 16 residues. This CDR3 reads CATSRGIISSYNEQFF. The CDR3 DNA is TGTGCCACCTCGAGAGGGATAATTAGCTCCTACAATGAGCAGTTCTTC.

The chain recombines TRBV7-8 with TRBJ1-5; D not certain. The CDR3 loop spans 14 amino acids. V gave up 3 bases and J gave up 4 bases, with 10 bases separating them. Germline V gives CDR1 SGHVS, CDR2 FQNEAQ. The CDR3 spells CASSFSRLNQPQHF. CDR3 DNA sequence: TGTGCCAGCAGCTTTTCTCGACTGAATCAGCCCCAGCATTTT.

The chain is built from TRBV5-1 and TRBJ1-1; D uncertain. Looked up from germline, CDR1 is SGHRS and CDR2 is YFSETQ. The CDR3 spans 11 residues. The V end was cut by 4 bases, the J end by 7 bases, with 8 bases between. The CDR3 nucleotides read TGCGCCAGCAGCGCCGAAGGTGAAGCTTTCTTT. Translation: CASSAEGEAFF.

V usage is TRBV7-9 and J usage is TRBJ2-5; D is possibly TRBD1 (5 bases). Trimming pared 4 bases from V and 1 base from J, leaving 10 bases between. The CDR3 runs to 14 residues. Germline V CDR1 and CDR2: SEHNR, FQNEAQ (reference sequence). CDR3 sequence: CASSSQTVQETQYF. In nucleotides, the CDR3 is TGTGCCAGCAGCTCGCAGACAGTCCAAGAGACCCAGTACTTC.

This chain joins TRBV28 and TRBJ1-2; no firm D call. Germline V lookup: CDR1 MDHEN, CDR2 SYDVKM. The CDR3 contains 11 residues. V lost 6 bases and J lost 0, with 2 bases in between. CDR3 sequence: CASRSNYGYTF. The CDR3, as DNA: TGTGCCAGCAGGTCTAACTATGGCTACACCTTC.

The CDR3: CASSLSTSGAFF. In nucleotides, the CDR3 is TGTGCCAGCAGTTTATCGACATCTGGAGCTTTCTTT. The chain recombines TRBV28 with TRBJ1-1, with no clear D. Germline V gives CDR1 MDHEN, CDR2 SYDVKM. Trimming removed 1 base at V and 10 bases at J, with 10 bases between. The CDR3 length is 12 residues.

V and J are TRBV7-2 and TRBJ2-1; perhaps TRBD2 as D (5 bases). The CDR3 covers 13 residues. Germline V gives CDR1 SGHTA, CDR2 FQGNSA. Trimming left V 0 bases short and J 7 bases short, with 7 bases between. The CDR3: CASSLAPGNEQFF. In DNA, the CDR3 is TGTGCCAGCAGCTTAGCGCCGGGGAATGAGCAGTTCTTC.

The V call is TRBV28, the J call TRBJ1-6; TRBD1 matches 7 bases. J was trimmed by 7 bases and V by 6 bases; bases with no gene match: 6. Germline-derived CDR1 and CDR2 are MDHEN and SYDVKM. The CDR3 contains 14 residues. CDR3 residues: CASRAGTENSPLHF. Written as DNA, the CDR3 is TGTGCCAGCAGGGCAGGGACAGAGAATTCACCCCTCCACTTT.

The chain carries TRBV19 and TRBJ1-5, with a tentative D call TRBD1 (5 bases). Germline values: CDR1 LNHDA, CDR2 SQIVND (reference sequence). The CDR3 spans 15 residues. Trimming took off 0 bases at V and 5 bases at J, with 11 bases between the two ends. CDR3: CASSIDGTGDQPQHF. The CDR3 DNA is TGTGCCAGTAGTATAGATGGGACCGGGGATCAGCCCCAGCATTTT.

The chain recombines TRBV2 with TRBJ2-5; D unresolved. The ends were cut back, 6 bases at V and 1 base at J, with 6 bases in the middle. There are 12 residues in the CDR3. Germline V gene data show CDR1 as SNHLY and CDR2 as FYNNEI. The CDR3 spells CASSTAQETQYF. The CDR3 DNA follows: TGTGCCAGCAGCACAGCCCAAGAGACCCAGTACTTC. Variable domain in full (rest from reference TRBV2 and TRBJ2-5): EPEVTQTPSHQVTQMGQEVILRCVPISNHLYFYWYRQILGQKVEFLVSFYNNEISEKSEIFDDQFSVERPDGSNFTLKIRSTKLEDSAMYFCASSTAQETQYFGPGTRLLVL.

CDR3 DNA sequence: TGCGCCAGCAGCCAAGGATGGAGGGTAGAGACCCAGTACTTC. Translating gives CASSQGWRVETQYF. V is TRBV4-1 and J is TRBJ2-5, with D perhaps matching TRBD2 (6 bases). The CDR3 is made up of 14 amino acids. V lost 1 base to trimming and J lost 4 bases, with 10 bases between them. Per the germline V gene, CDR1 is MGHRA and CDR2 is YSYEKL.

The genes are TRBV2 and TRBJ2-7; the D is unclear. Trimming cost V 7 bases and J 4 bases, with 17 bases left between them. This CDR3 is built from 14 residues. CDR1 and CDR2 (germline): SNHLY, FYNNEI. For the CDR3, the DNA is TGTGCCAGCAAGGTTTCCCAATCCATATACGAGCAGTACTTC. Translating it yields CASKVSQSIYEQYF.

The chain couples TRBV7-3 to TRBJ1-1, with D possibly matching TRBD1 (6 bases). Trimming left V 4 bases short and J 1 base short, with 13 bases between. CDR3 length: 15 amino acids. Germline CDR1 SGHTA, CDR2 FQGTGA. The CDR3 region has the DNA TGTGCCAGCAGCTCCAGTGTGACAGGGAACACTGAAGCTTTCTTT. It translates to CASSSSVTGNTEAFF.

The chain couples TRBV6-5 to TRBJ1-1; no clear D. Germline loops: CDR1 MNHEY, CDR2 SVGAGI. This CDR3 is built from 14 residues. V was shortened by 4 bases and J by 4 bases, with 13 bases between the two germline ends. The CDR3, as DNA: TGTGCCAGCAGTTTGAACCTTCACATCACTGAAGCTTTCTTT. This translates into CASSLNLHITEAFF.

The rearrangement uses TRBV7-2 and TRBJ2-3, with D perhaps TRBD1 or TRBD2 (5 bases each). This CDR3 spans 15 amino acids. V was pared by 4 bases and J by 0 bases, with 11 bases between. Germline V gene lookup returns CDR1 SGHTA and CDR2 FQGNSA. The CDR3 DNA follows: TGTGCCAGCAGCTACCGGGACGTTAGCACAGATACGCAGTATTTT. It is translated as CASSYRDVSTDTQYF.

The chain couples TRBV5-1 to TRBJ2-2; unclear D gene. Between the trimmed V and J ends, which lost 3 bases and 0 bases, there was a span of 12 bases. There are 16 residues in the CDR3. Germline V CDR1 and CDR2: SGHRS, YFSETQ. The CDR3 coding sequence is TGCGCCAGCAGCTCCCGTGAAGGGTCGAACACCGGGGAGCTGTTTTTT. Amino acids: CASSSREGSNTGELFF.